The next 16 T cell receptor beta chains were all read from a single sample in a study of blood T cell repertoires in COVID-19. Method: immunoSEQ multiplex PCR; TCRdb's copy keeps in-frame clones and lacks some. The table has some 97,000 clones, about nine tenths seen once. The sequenced sample consisted of peripheral blood. The source of these receptors is a man aged 55 to 70 with acute or convalescent COVID-19.

This clone appeared a single time. V usage is TRBV10-3 and J usage is TRBJ2-3, with TRBD1 matching over 9 bases. The CDR3 has 12 amino acids. CDR1 ENHRY and CDR2 SYGVKD come from the germline V gene. V trimming: 10 bases; J trimming: 6 bases; junction bases outside the gene matches: 5. CDR3 in amino acids: CATGTGRDTQYF. The CDR3 nucleotides are TGTGCCACAGGGACAGGGAGGGATACGCAGTATTTT.

The chain has TRBV5-1 and TRBJ2-1, with TRBD2 as a possible D gene (6 bases). The germline CDR1 and CDR2 sequences are SGHRS and YFSETQ. Trimming stripped 7 bases from V and 1 base from J, with 9 bases between. The CDR3 contains 13 residues. The CDR3 DNA follows: TGCGCCAGCCGTGGAGGGTCCTACAATGAGCAGTTCTTC. It yields the protein CASRGGSYNEQFF.

CDR3 in DNA: TGTGCCAGCAGCAGGGGACTAGCGGGGAACACCGGGGAGCTGTTTTTT. Translated, it gives CASSRGLAGNTGELFF. J is TRBJ2-2 and V is TRBV11-1, with 12 bases aligning to TRBD2. CDR1 SGHAT and CDR2 FQDESV come from the germline V gene (reference sequence). Trimming cost V 5 bases and J 1 base; bases outside gene matches: 2. The CDR3 runs 16 residues.

The V gene is TRBV5-4, the J gene TRBJ1-4; the match to TRBD1 covers 8 bases. CDR1 is SGHNT, CDR2 YYREEE, per germline (reference sequence). V was pared by 4 bases and J by 7 bases, with 9 bases of the junction left unmatched. This CDR3 spans 15 amino acids. The CDR3 DNA sequence: TGTGCCAGCAGCGTCGACAGGGGTCGTGCTGAAAAACTGTTTTTT. This encodes CASSVDRGRAEKLFF.

V usage is TRBV6-4 and J usage is TRBJ2-4; D is unresolved. V lost 0 bases, J lost 0 bases, and 12 bases lay in between. The germline gives CDR1 MRHNA, CDR2 SNTAGT. The CDR3 extends over 17 amino acids. The chain's CDR3 is CASSDSINEVAKNIQYF. CDR3 coding DNA: TGTGCCAGCAGTGACTCGATAAATGAGGTAGCCAAAAACATTCAGTACTTC.

V and J are TRBV30 and TRBJ1-1; D possibly corresponds to TRBD1 (5 bases). Trimming took 4 bases from V and 5 from J, leaving 11 bases between them. This CDR3 comprises 12 residues. Germline-derived CDR1 and CDR2 are GTSNPN and SVGIG (reference sequence). The CDR3 DNA reads as TGTGCCTGGACTTCGGGGGGGACTGAAGCTTTCTTT. Translating gives CAWTSGGTEAFF.

This clone is labeled medium-sized. This CDR3 reads CASSLKRTGWETQYF. The CDR3 DNA reads as TGTGCCAGCAGTTTAAAAAGGACAGGGTGGGAGACCCAGTACTTC. The chain couples TRBV28 to TRBJ2-5; 8 bases align to TRBD1. The CDR3 extends over 15 amino acids. Germline V gene data show CDR1 as MDHEN and CDR2 as SYDVKM. Trimming at V came to 2 bases and at J to 5 bases, leaving 7 bases not matched to a gene.

This chain connects TRBV19 to TRBJ1-4; 8 nucleotides align to TRBD1. The length of the CDR3 is 16 residues. V lost 4 bases to trimming and J lost 3 bases; unmatched junction nucleotides: 7. Germline V gene data show CDR1 as LNHDA and CDR2 as SQIVND (reference sequence). The CDR3 region has the DNA TGTGCCAGTAGTAACCCCCGGACAGGGTCTAATGAAAAACTGTTTTTT. It codes for CASSNPRTGSNEKLFF.

The chain couples TRBV30 to TRBJ1-2; maybe TRBD1 (6 bases). This CDR3 region has 12 residues. V lost 4 bases and J 9 bases, leaving 15 bases between the germline ends. Looked up from germline, CDR1 is GTSNPN and CDR2 is SVGIG (reference sequence). The CDR3 here is CAWTGGGGSYTF. CDR3 bases: TGTGCCTGGACCGGAGGGGGGGGCAGCTACACCTTC.

This clone was detected once. The rearrangement links TRBV5-1 to TRBJ2-2; 7 bases line up with TRBD2. Germline CDR1 and CDR2: SGHRS and YFSETQ. J lost 1 base, V lost 2 bases, and 2 bases had no gene match. The CDR3 has 15 amino acids. CDR3 DNA: TGCGCCAGCAGCTTAACGGGGGGGAACACCGGGGAGCTGTTTTTT. Protein product: CASSLTGGNTGELFF. The full variable domain, in which reference TRBV5-1 and TRBJ2-2 provide the parts outside the CDR3, is KAGVTQTPRYLIKTRGQQVTLSCSPISGHRSVSWYQQTPGQGLQFLFEYFSETQRNKGNFPGRFSGRQFSNSRSEMNVSTLELGDSALYLCASSLTGGNTGELFFGEGSRLTVL.

The CDR3 nucleotides are TGTGCCAGCAGCAGGGGGACTAATTCACCCCTCCACTTT. It encodes CASSRGTNSPLHF. This chain connects TRBV2 to TRBJ1-6, with 7 bases that match TRBD1. The CDR3 totals 13 residues. Unmatched junction bases numbered 2, after V lost 6 bases and J lost 6 bases. CDR1 is SNHLY and CDR2 is FYNNEI in the germline V gene.

This chain links TRBV19 with TRBJ1-2, with D perhaps TRBD1 (5 bases). This CDR3 contains 15 residues. V gave up 0 bases and J gave up 5 bases, with 13 bases separating them. The germline V gene encodes CDR1 LNHDA and CDR2 SQIVND (reference sequence). This CDR3 is CASSIDLSTVYGYTF. The CDR3 bases are TGTGCCAGTAGTATAGATCTATCGACAGTTTATGGCTACACCTTC. Full variable domain (missing parts from reference TRBV19 and TRBJ1-2): DGGITQSPKYLFRKEGQNVTLSCEQNLNHDAMYWYRQDPGQGLRLIYYSQIVNDFQKGDIAEGYSVSREKKESFPLTVTSAQKNPTAFYLCASSIDLSTVYGYTFGSGTRLTVV.

This sequence joins TRBV28 and TRBJ2-3; 12 bases align to TRBD2. CDR1 and CDR2 from the germline V gene are MDHEN and SYDVKM. This CDR3 has 16 residues. The J segment lost 8 bases and the V segment lost 5 bases, leaving 11 bases of the junction unmatched. CDR3 loop: CASSPQLAGGWSTQYF. As DNA, the CDR3 is TGTGCCAGCAGTCCTCAACTAGCGGGAGGATGGAGTACGCAGTATTTT.

Points on this clone: The same CDR3 arises from other DNA sequences in this sample as well. The chain employs TRBV19 and TRBJ1-2; 9 bases line up with TRBD1. V lost 5 bases and J lost 5; bases outside the gene matches: 3. Germline-derived CDR1 and CDR2 are LNHDA and SQIVND (reference sequence). The CDR3 totals 13 residues. Here the CDR3 DNA reads TGTGCCAGTAGTCCGGACAGGGGATATGGCTACACCTTC. Protein sequence: CASSPDRGYGYTF. Together with reference TRBV19 and TRBJ1-2, the CDR3 gives the full variable domain: DGGITQSPKYLFRKEGQNVTLSCEQNLNHDAMYWYRQDPGQGLRLIYYSQIVNDFQKGDIAEGYSVSREKKESFPLTVTSAQKNPTAFYLCASSPDRGYGYTFGSGTRLTVV.

The genes are TRBV28 and TRBJ2-5; 12 nucleotides agree with TRBD1. J gave up 7 bases and V 6 bases, and 6 bases lay outside the gene matches. Germline CDR1 reads MDHEN; CDR2 reads SYDVKM. CDR3 size: 14 residues. The chain's CDR3 is CASSFRGQGATQYF. CDR3 in DNA: TGTGCCAGCAGCTTCAGGGGACAGGGGGCGACCCAGTACTTC. The variable domain in full, with the rest retrieved from reference TRBV28 and TRBJ2-5, is DVKVTQSSRYLVKRTGEKVFLECVQDMDHENMFWYRQDPGLGLRLIYFSYDVKMKEKGDIPEGYSVSREKKERFSLILESASTNQTSMYLCASSFRGQGATQYFGPGTRLLVL.

This chain connects TRBV5-1 to TRBJ1-6; TRBD1 aligns across 9 bases. The CDR3 is made up of 15 amino acids. V gave up 3 bases and J gave up 9 bases; unmatched junction bases: 7. Germline CDR1 and CDR2: SGHRS and YFSETQ. Here the CDR3 DNA reads TGCGCCAGCAGCTCATCCGGGACAGGGAGTTCACCCCTCCACTTT. Amino acids: CASSSSGTGSSPLHF.